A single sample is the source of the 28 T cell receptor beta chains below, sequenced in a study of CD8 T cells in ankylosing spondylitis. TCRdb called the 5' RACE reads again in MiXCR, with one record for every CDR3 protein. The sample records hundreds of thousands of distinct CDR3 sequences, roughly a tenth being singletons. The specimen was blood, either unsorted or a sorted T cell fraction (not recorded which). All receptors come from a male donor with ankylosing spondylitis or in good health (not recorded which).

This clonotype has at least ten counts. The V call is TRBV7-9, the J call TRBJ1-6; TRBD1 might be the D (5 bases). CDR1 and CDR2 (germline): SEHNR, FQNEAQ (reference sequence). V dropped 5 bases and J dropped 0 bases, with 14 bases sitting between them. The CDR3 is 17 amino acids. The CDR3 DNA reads TGTGCCAGCAGCGTCGACAGCTTGAGCTCCTATAATTCACCCCTCCACTTT. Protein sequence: CASSVDSLSSYNSPLHF.

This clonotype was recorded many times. This CDR3 is CSASPGLGNQPQHF. In DNA, the CDR3 is TGCAGTGCCTCTCCGGGGTTGGGCAATCAGCCCCAGCATTTT. This chain joins TRBV20-1 and TRBJ1-5; D is unclear. Germline CDR1 reads DFQATT; CDR2 reads SNEGSKA (reference sequence). This CDR3 contains 14 residues. V dropped 6 bases and J dropped 2 bases, with 14 bases sitting between them.

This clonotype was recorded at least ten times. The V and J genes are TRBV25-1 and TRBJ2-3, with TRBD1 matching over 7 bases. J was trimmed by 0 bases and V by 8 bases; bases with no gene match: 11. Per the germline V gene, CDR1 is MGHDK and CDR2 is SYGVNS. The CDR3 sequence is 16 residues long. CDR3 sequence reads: CASQGVIGASTDTQYF. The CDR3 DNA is TGTGCCAGCCAGGGGGTCATAGGAGCTAGCACAGATACGCAGTATTTT.

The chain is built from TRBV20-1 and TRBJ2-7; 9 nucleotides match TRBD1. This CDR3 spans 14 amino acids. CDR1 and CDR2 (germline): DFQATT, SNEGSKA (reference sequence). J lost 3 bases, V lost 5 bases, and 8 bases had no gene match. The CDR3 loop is CSAYLPGQGYEQYF. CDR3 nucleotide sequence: TGCAGTGCTTATTTACCGGGACAGGGCTACGAGCAGTACTTC.

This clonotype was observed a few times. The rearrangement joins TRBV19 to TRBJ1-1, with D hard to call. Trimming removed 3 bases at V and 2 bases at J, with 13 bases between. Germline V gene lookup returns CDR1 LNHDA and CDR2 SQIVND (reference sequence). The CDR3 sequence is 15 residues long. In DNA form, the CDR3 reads TGTGCCAGTAGTATGGAGTGGGGTCCAAACACTGAAGCTTTCTTT. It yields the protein CASSMEWGPNTEAFF.

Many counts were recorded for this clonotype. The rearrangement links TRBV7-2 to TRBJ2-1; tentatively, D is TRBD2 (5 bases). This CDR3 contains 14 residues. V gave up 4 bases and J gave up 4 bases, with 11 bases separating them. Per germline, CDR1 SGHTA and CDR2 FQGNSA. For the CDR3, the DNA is TGTGCCAGCAGCTCAGCGGTAGCTTACAATGAGCAGTTCTTC. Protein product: CASSSAVAYNEQFF.

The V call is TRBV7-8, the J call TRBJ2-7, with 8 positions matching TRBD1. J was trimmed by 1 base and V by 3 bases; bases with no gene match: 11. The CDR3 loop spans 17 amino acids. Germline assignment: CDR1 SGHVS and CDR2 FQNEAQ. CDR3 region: CASSFEDRARASYEQYF. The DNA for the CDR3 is TGTGCCAGCAGCTTCGAGGACAGGGCGCGGGCATCCTACGAGCAGTACTTC.

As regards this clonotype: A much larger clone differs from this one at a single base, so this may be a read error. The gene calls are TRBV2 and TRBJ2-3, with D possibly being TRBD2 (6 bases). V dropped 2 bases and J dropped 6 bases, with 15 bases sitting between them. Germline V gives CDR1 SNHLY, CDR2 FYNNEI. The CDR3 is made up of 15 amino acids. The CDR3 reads CASSEQWRGVDTQYF. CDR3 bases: TGTGCCAGCAGTGAACAGTGGAGGGGCGTGGATACGCAGTATTTT.

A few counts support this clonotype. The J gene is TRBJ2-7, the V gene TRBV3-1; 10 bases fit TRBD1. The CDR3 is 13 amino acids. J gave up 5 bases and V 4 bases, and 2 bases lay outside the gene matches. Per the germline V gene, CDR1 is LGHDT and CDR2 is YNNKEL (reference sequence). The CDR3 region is CASSPTGGHEQYF. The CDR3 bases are TGTGCCAGCAGCCCGACAGGGGGCCACGAGCAGTACTTC.

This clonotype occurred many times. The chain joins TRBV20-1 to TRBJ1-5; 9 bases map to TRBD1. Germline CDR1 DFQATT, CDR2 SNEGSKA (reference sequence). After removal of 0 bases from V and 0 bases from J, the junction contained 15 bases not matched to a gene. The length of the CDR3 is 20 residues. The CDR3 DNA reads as TGCAGTGCTAGAGATCACCTGAGGGACAGGGTGTTGTCTAGCAATCAGCCCCAGCATTTT. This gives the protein CSARDHLRDRVLSSNQPQHF.

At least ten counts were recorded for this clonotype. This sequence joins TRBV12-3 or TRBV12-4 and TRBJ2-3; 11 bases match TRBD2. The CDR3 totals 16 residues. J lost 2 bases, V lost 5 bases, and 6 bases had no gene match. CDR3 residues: CASSPLGLAATDTQYF. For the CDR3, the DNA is TGTGCCAGCAGTCCTTTGGGACTAGCGGCCACAGATACGCAGTATTTT.

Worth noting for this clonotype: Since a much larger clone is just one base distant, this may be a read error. This CDR3 reads CATSLVGVPGNTIYF. The DNA of the CDR3 is TGCGCCACCAGCTTGGTCGGGGTACCCGGAAACACCATATATTTT. The genes are TRBV5-1 and TRBJ1-3; D gene uncertain. The CDR3 loop spans 15 amino acids. Germline lookup yields CDR1 SGHRS and CDR2 YFSETQ. The full variable domain, with the rest looked up from reference TRBV5-1 and TRBJ1-3, is KAGVTQTPRYLIKTRGQQVTLSCSPISGHRSVSWYQQTPGQGLQFLFEYFSETQRNKGNFPGRFSGRQFSNSRSEMNVSTLELGDSALYLCATSLVGVPGNTIYFGEGSWLTVV.

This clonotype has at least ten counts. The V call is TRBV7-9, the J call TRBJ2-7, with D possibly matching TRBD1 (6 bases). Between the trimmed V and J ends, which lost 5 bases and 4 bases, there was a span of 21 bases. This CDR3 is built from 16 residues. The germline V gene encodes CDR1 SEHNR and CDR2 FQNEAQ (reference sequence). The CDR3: CASSPLSGDINYEQYF. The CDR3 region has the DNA TGTGCCAGCAGCCCCCTGTCCGGGGACATAAATTACGAGCAGTACTTC.

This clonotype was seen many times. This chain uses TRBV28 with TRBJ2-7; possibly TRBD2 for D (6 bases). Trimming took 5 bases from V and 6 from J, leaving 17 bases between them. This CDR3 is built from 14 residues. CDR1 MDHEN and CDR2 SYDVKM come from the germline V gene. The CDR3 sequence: CASSLGPGSSEQYF. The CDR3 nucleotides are TGTGCCAGCAGTCTCGGCCCCGGGAGCTCCGAGCAGTACTTC.

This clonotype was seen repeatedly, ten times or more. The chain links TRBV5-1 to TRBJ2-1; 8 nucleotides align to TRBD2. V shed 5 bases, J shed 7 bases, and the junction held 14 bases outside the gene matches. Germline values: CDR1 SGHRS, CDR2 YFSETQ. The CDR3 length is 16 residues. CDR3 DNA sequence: TGCGCCAGCAGACCGAGCGGGGGCCTTTCCCAAAATGAGCAGTTCTTC. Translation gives CASRPSGGLSQNEQFF.

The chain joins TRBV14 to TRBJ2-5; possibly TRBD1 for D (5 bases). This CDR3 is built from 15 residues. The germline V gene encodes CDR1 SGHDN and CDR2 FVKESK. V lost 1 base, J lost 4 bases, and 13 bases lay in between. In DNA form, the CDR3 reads TGTGCCAGCAGCCAAGTGTCAGGGCCTGCAGAGACCCAGTACTTC. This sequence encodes CASSQVSGPAETQYF.

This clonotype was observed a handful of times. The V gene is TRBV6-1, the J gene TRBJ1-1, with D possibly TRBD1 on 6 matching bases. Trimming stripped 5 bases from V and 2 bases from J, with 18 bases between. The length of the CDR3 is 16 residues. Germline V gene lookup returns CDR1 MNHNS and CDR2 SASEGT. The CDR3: CASSKQGAGLNTEAFF. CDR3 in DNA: TGTGCCAGCAGTAAACAGGGAGCGGGCCTAAACACTGAAGCTTTCTTT.

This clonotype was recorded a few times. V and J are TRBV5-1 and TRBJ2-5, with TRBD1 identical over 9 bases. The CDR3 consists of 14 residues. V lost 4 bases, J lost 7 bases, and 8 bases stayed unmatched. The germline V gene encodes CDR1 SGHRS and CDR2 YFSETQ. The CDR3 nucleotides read TGCGCCAGCAGCCCAGGACAGGGGTTGGCGACCCAGTACTTC. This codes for CASSPGQGLATQYF. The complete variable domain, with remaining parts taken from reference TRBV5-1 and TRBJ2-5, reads KAGVTQTPRYLIKTRGQQVTLSCSPISGHRSVSWYQQTPGQGLQFLFEYFSETQRNKGNFPGRFSGRQFSNSRSEMNVSTLELGDSALYLCASSPGQGLATQYFGPGTRLLVL.

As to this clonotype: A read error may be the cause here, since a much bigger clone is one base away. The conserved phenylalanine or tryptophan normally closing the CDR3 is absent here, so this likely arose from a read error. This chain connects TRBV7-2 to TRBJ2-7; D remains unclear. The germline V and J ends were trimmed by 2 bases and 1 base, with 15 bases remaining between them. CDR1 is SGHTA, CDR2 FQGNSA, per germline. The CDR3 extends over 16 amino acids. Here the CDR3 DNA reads TGTGCCAGCAGCTTATCTCCCGAGGCGGTGTCCTACGAGCAGTACTAC. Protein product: CASSLSPEAVSYEQYY.

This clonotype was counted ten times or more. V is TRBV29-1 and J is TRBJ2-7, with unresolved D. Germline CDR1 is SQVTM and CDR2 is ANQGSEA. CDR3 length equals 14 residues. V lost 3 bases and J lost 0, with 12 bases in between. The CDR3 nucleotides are TGCAGCGTTGATGGCAGGCCAAACTCCTACGAGCAGTACTTC. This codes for CSVDGRPNSYEQYF.

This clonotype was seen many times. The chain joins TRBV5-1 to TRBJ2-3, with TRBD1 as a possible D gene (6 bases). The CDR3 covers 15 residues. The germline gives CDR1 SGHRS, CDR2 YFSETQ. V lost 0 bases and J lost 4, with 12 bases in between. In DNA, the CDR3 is TGCGCCAGCAGCTTGGGGGGGCAGACGGCAGATACGCAGTATTTT. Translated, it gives CASSLGGQTADTQYF.

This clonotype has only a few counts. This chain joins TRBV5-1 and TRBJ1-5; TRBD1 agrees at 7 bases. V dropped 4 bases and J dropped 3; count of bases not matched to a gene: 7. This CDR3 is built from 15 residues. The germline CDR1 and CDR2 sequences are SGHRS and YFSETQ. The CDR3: CASSPGGGYNQPQHF. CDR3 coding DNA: TGCGCCAGCAGCCCAGGGGGAGGGTACAATCAGCCCCAGCATTTT.

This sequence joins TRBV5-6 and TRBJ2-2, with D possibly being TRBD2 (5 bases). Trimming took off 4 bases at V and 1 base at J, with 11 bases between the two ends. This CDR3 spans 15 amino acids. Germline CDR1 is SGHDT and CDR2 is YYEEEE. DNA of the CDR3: TGTGCCAGCAGCCCGGCGGGCGTGAACACCGGGGAGCTGTTTTTT. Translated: CASSPAGVNTGELFF.

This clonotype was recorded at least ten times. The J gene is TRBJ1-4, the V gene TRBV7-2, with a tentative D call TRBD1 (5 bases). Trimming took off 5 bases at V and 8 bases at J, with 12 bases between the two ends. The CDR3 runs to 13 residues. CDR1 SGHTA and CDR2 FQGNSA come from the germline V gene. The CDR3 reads CASSPWAGEKLFF. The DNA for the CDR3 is TGTGCCAGCAGCCCCTGGGCAGGGGAAAAACTGTTTTTT.

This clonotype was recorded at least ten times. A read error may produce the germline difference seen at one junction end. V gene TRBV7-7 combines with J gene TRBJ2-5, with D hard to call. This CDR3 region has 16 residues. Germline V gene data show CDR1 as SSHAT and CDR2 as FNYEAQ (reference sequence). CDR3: CASSSPVSDWQETQYF. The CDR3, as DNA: TGTGCTAGCAGCTCACCAGTATCAGACTGGCAAGAGACCCAGTACTTC.

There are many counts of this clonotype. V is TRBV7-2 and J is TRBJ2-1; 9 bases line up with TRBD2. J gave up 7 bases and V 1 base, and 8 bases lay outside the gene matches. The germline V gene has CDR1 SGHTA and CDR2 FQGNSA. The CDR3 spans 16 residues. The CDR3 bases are TGTGCCAGCAGCTTAGAAGGGTCTAGCGGGGTGAATGAGCAGTTCTTC. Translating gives CASSLEGSSGVNEQFF.

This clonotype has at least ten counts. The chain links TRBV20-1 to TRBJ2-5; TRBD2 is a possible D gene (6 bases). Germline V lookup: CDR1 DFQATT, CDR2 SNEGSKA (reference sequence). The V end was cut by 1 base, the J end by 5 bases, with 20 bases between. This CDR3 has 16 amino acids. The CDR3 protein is CSARAGDGSPEETQYF. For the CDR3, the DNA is TGCAGTGCTAGAGCGGGGGACGGGAGTCCGGAGGAGACCCAGTACTTC.

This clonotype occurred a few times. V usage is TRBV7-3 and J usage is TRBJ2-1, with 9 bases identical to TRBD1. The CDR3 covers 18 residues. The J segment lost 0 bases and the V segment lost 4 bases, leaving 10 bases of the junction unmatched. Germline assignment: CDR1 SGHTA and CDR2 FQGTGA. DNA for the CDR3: TGTGCCAGCAGCTCCGGGACAGGGACGCCTAGCTCCTACAATGAGCAGTTCTTC. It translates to CASSSGTGTPSSYNEQFF.